This TCR beta chain emerged from a study of cytomegalovirus exposure and HLA in healthy donors. Study overall: There were approximately 85 million unique TCRs (from HLA-typed donors) in an early data release. General observations from the study: By HLA locus, TCR association rates varied in a later analysis, with DRB1 showing the most and HLA-C the fewest.

13 Jbeta primers and 60 Vbeta primers were used for the PCR. Only in-frame clones appear in the TCRdb table, and some are missing; sequencing was by immunoSEQ multiplex PCR. The sample lists around 190,000 clones, about 80% occurring once. In its sample, this clone was seen a few times. Its target is unknown. The sample consisted of PBMCs. This clonotype originated in a woman in her thirties or forties in good health and CMV-seronegative.

The CDR3 loop reads CASSDMNTEAFF. CDR3 DNA sequence: TGTGCCAGCTCGGACATGAACACTGAAGCTTTCTTT. The rearrangement uses TRBV18 and TRBJ1-1; D is perhaps TRBD1 (5 bases). CDR1 and CDR2 from the germline V gene are KGHSH and LQKENI. Between the trimmed V and J ends, which lost 6 bases and 0 bases, there was a span of 5 bases. The CDR3 spans 12 residues.